The 2 T cell receptor beta chains below all came from one sample that was sequenced in a study of graft-versus-host responses after intestinal transplantation. TCRdb's copy holds only in-frame clones and misses some; the assay was immunoSEQ multiplex PCR. The sample contains about 25,000 clones, approximately 83% of which appear only once. The sample in question was PBMCs, obtained 450 to 490 days after intestinal transplant. These receptors were collected from a human patient who received an intestinal transplant, so some T cells may come from the graft donor.

The J gene is TRBJ1-3, the V gene TRBV6-6; possible D gene TRBD1, 5 bases. Trimming shortened V by 5 bases and J by 2 bases, and 10 bases separated the two germline ends. Looked up from germline, CDR1 is MNHNY and CDR2 is SVGAGI (reference sequence). CDR3 length equals 14 residues. Here the CDR3 reads CASSTRDAGNTIYF. CDR3 DNA sequence: TGTGCCAGCAGTACCCGGGACGCTGGAAACACCATATATTTT.

The chain is built from TRBV27 and TRBJ2-3, with D possibly being TRBD2 (5 bases). This CDR3 region has 15 residues. CDR1 is MNHEY and CDR2 is SMNVEV in the germline V gene (reference sequence). Trimming pared 6 bases from V and 0 bases from J, leaving 13 bases between. CDR3 residues: CASSLLVASTDTQYF. The DNA of the CDR3 is TGTGCCAGCAGCCTACTAGTAGCTAGCACAGATACGCAGTATTTT.